The 28 T cell receptor beta chains below all came from one sample that was sequenced in a study of blood T cell repertoires in COVID-19. Data came from immunoSEQ multiplex PCR; TCRdb stores just in-frame clones and leaves some out. The sample has about 63,000 clones, 79% seen once; the top ten hold 32%. Sequenced input: peripheral blood. The receptors here all came from a human donor in a cohort sampled during active COVID-19.

The chain employs TRBV5-4 and TRBJ2-3; 14 nucleotides align to TRBD2. The junction had 7 bases not matched to a gene; V was cut back by 4 bases and J by 6 bases. The CDR3 sequence is 16 residues long. The germline V gene has CDR1 SGHNT and CDR2 YYREEE (reference sequence). Here the CDR3 reads CASSIGTSGRSDTQYF. CDR3 DNA sequence: TGTGCCAGCAGCATAGGGACTAGCGGGAGATCGGATACGCAGTATTTT.

This chain uses TRBV10-1 with TRBJ2-2; D is unresolved. Per the germline V gene, CDR1 is WNHNN and CDR2 is SYGVQD (reference sequence). V was trimmed by 0 bases and J by 5 bases, leaving 7 bases between them. The CDR3 runs 14 residues. The DNA of the CDR3 is TGCGCCAGCAGTGAGTCGCTAAAAACCGGGGAGCTGTTTTTT. Translation gives CASSESLKTGELFF.

The chain recombines TRBV5-6 with TRBJ1-4; D remains unclear. The CDR3 spans 17 residues. Trimming shortened V by 2 bases and J by 3 bases, and 17 bases separated the two germline ends. CDR1 and CDR2 (germline): SGHDT, YYEEEE. The chain's CDR3 is CASSLESSLSSNEKLFF. In nucleotides, the CDR3 is TGTGCCAGCAGCTTAGAGTCATCCTTATCCTCTAATGAAAAACTGTTTTTT. The full variable domain, with the rest looked up from reference TRBV5-6 and TRBJ1-4, is DAGVTQSPTHLIKTRGQQVTLRCSPKSGHDTVSWYQQALGQGPQFIFQYYEEEERQRGNFPDRFSGHQFPNYSSELNVNALLLGDSALYLCASSLESSLSSNEKLFFGSGTQLSVL.

The chain combines TRBV24-1 with TRBJ2-3, with D unresolved. Trimming cost V 12 bases and J 2 bases, with 14 bases left between them. The CDR3 consists of 13 residues. CDR1 and CDR2 from the germline V gene are KGHDR and SFDVKD. CDR3 amino acids: CASSSQATDTQYF. CDR3 nucleotides: TGTGCCTCGTCATCCCAGGCCACAGATACGCAGTATTTT.

The V and J genes are TRBV5-1 and TRBJ2-5, with unresolved D. From germline, CDR1 is SGHRS and CDR2 YFSETQ. V lost 2 bases, J lost 1 base, and 6 bases lay in between. This CDR3 has 13 residues. CDR3 sequence: CASSFFPQETQYF. The CDR3 nucleotides are TGCGCCAGCAGCTTCTTCCCCCAAGAGACCCAGTACTTC.

This rearrangement joins TRBV10-2 to TRBJ1-5; D not resolved. The V end was cut by 3 bases, the J end by 9 bases, with 9 bases between. The CDR3 is 12 residues long. Germline-derived CDR1 and CDR2 are WSHSY and SAAADI. The CDR3 sequence: CASSDNGRPQHF. CDR3 nucleotide sequence: TGCGCCAGCAGTGATAACGGGAGGCCCCAGCATTTT.

The chain couples TRBV7-8 to TRBJ2-2; D might be TRBD1 (5 bases). The CDR3 runs to 14 residues. V was shortened by 3 bases and J by 3 bases, with 8 bases between the two germline ends. Germline assignment: CDR1 SGHVS and CDR2 FQNEAQ. The CDR3 nucleotides read TGTGCCAGCAGCTTTGGACACTACACCGGGGAGCTGTTTTTT. Protein: CASSFGHYTGELFF.

CDR3 sequence: CASGRQSLPEELFF. CDR3 nucleotides: TGTGCTAGTGGAAGACAGTCGTTACCGGAGGAGCTGTTTTTT. This chain connects TRBV12-5 to TRBJ2-2, with D maybe TRBD1 (5 bases). The CDR3 spans 14 residues. V was shortened by 6 bases and J by 10 bases, with 18 bases between the two germline ends. Germline V gives CDR1 LGHNT, CDR2 FRNRAP.

The rearrangement joins TRBV11-3 to TRBJ2-7; TRBD1 might be the D (5 bases). The CDR3 is 12 amino acids. In germline, CDR1 is SGHNT, CDR2 YENEEA. V was cut by 5 bases and J by 6 bases, with 11 bases left in between. The CDR3 nucleotides are TGTGCCAGCAGCCCTACAGGTGGCGAGCAGTACTTC. Its protein product is CASSPTGGEQYF. Based on the CDR3 plus reference TRBV11-3 and TRBJ2-7, the full variable domain is EAGVVQSPRYKIIEKKQPVAFWCNPISGHNTLYWYLQNLGQGPELLIRYENEEAVDDSQLPKDRFSAERLKGVDSTLKIQPAELGDSAVYLCASSPTGGEQYFGPGTRLTVT.

The genes are TRBV6-2 or TRBV6-3 and TRBJ2-1; 9 positions match TRBD2. V dropped 3 bases and J dropped 2; count of bases not matched to a gene: 5. The CDR3 consists of 16 residues. Per the germline V gene, CDR1 is MNHEY and CDR2 is SVGEGT. The DNA of the CDR3 is TGTGCCAGCAGTTATCCGGGCGGGAGGGCCTACAATGAGCAGTTCTTC. It yields the protein CASSYPGGRAYNEQFF.

V usage is TRBV27 and J usage is TRBJ1-1; D is undetermined. The V end was cut by 4 bases, the J end by 2 bases, with 8 bases between. This CDR3 is built from 13 residues. CDR1 and CDR2 from the germline V gene are MNHEY and SMNVEV (reference sequence). The chain's CDR3 is CASSSLGNTEAFF. CDR3 coding DNA: TGTGCCAGCAGTTCCCTTGGCAACACTGAAGCTTTCTTT.

The V gene is TRBV30, the J gene TRBJ1-5, with 8 nucleotides matching TRBD1. This CDR3 is 15 amino acids long. V shed 0 bases and J 6 bases; nucleotides not matched to a gene: 7. Germline CDR1 and CDR2: GTSNPN and SVGIG (reference sequence). CDR3: CAWSVQGARGQPQHF. The DNA of the CDR3 is TGTGCCTGGAGTGTCCAGGGGGCCCGCGGTCAGCCCCAGCATTTT.

The chain uses TRBV5-1 and TRBJ2-1, with D tentatively TRBD1 (5 bases). Germline V gene lookup returns CDR1 SGHRS and CDR2 YFSETQ. V lost 2 bases and J 4 bases, leaving 7 bases between the germline ends. The CDR3 contains 13 residues. Here the CDR3 DNA reads TGCGCCAGCAGCTTTGGGGCTTACAATGAGCAGTTCTTC. Amino acid sequence: CASSFGAYNEQFF.

This clone was recorded only once. The gene calls are TRBV4-2 and TRBJ2-7, with 9 bases fitting TRBD1. V lost 4 bases to trimming and J lost 2 bases; unmatched junction nucleotides: 3. The CDR3 consists of 14 residues. Germline lookup yields CDR1 LGHNA and CDR2 YNFKEQ. CDR3 protein: CASSRTGATYEQYF. Written as DNA, the CDR3 is TGTGCCAGCAGCCGGACAGGGGCAACCTACGAGCAGTACTTC.

The rearrangement uses TRBV7-8 and TRBJ2-3; D uncertain. This CDR3 has 13 amino acids. Trimming shortened V by 5 bases and J by 0 bases, and 6 bases separated the two germline ends. Germline assignment: CDR1 SGHVS and CDR2 FQNEAQ. As DNA, the CDR3 is TGTGCCAGCAGCCCCCATAGCACAGATACGCAGTATTTT. Translated, it gives CASSPHSTDTQYF.

The chain recombines TRBV4-2 with TRBJ2-1, with 12 nucleotides matching TRBD2. The CDR3 loop spans 18 amino acids. V gave up 0 bases and J gave up 6 bases; unmatched junction bases: 9. Germline V gene data show CDR1 as LGHNA and CDR2 as YNFKEQ. In DNA, the CDR3 is TGTGCCAGCAGCCAAGACGGACTAGCGGGGCCGGGGGCCAATGAGCAGTTCTTC. Translation gives CASSQDGLAGPGANEQFF.

Only a few counts were recorded for this clone. V gene TRBV28 combines with J gene TRBJ1-6; TRBD1 matches 8 bases. V was pared by 8 bases and J by 10 bases, with 16 bases of the junction left unmatched. The CDR3 length is 16 residues. Per germline, CDR1 MDHEN and CDR2 SYDVKM. The CDR3 coding sequence is TGTGCCAGCCAATCCTTCGACAGGGGTGTCTCCTCACCCCTCCACTTT. This translates into CASQSFDRGVSSPLHF.

This rearrangement joins TRBV18 to TRBJ2-3, with D maybe TRBD2 (6 bases). Germline-derived CDR1 and CDR2 are KGHSH and LQKENI. The CDR3 runs 15 residues. Trimming removed 4 bases at V and 0 bases at J, with 11 bases between. CDR3 region: CASSRDFPSTDTQYF. The CDR3 nucleotides are TGTGCCAGCTCACGGGACTTTCCTAGCACAGATACGCAGTATTTT.

The chain carries TRBV27 and TRBJ2-6; D remains ambiguous. Trimming pared 6 bases from V and 1 base from J, leaving 7 bases between. Germline V gene lookup returns CDR1 MNHEY and CDR2 SMNVEV (reference sequence). This CDR3 region has 14 residues. The CDR3: CASSRNSGANVLTF. CDR3 nucleotides: TGTGCCAGCAGCCGTAATTCTGGGGCCAACGTCCTGACTTTC.

The chain uses TRBV7-2 and TRBJ2-5; D uncertain. The CDR3 sequence is 15 residues long. The germline V gene encodes CDR1 SGHTA and CDR2 FQGNSA. The V gene lost 4 bases and the J gene lost 4 bases, with 16 bases spanning the gap. The CDR3 reads CASSSPRLIGETQYF. The CDR3 DNA reads as TGTGCCAGCAGCTCCCCCCGCCTAATTGGAGAGACCCAGTACTTC.

This chain uses TRBV4-1 with TRBJ2-5, with 12 bases matching TRBD2. With V trimmed by 2 bases and J by 5 bases, 3 bases remained unmatched. The CDR3 sequence is 15 residues long. From germline, CDR1 is MGHRA and CDR2 YSYEKL. The CDR3 is CASSQTSGRKETQYF. The CDR3 DNA follows: TGCGCCAGCAGCCAAACTAGCGGGAGGAAGGAGACCCAGTACTTC.

This clone is a singleton in its sample. The CDR3 coding sequence is TGTGCCAGCAGTCCAGGACAGGGGGCATATGAGCAGTTCTTC. As protein: CASSPGQGAYEQFF. The chain uses TRBV25-1 and TRBJ2-1, with TRBD1 identical over 11 bases. Germline loops: CDR1 MGHDK, CDR2 SYGVNS. CDR3 length: 14 residues. Trimming took 5 bases from V and 8 from J; bases not matched to a gene: 5.

This clone was detected a few times. The chain links TRBV13 to TRBJ2-1; 8 nucleotides line up with TRBD1. The germline CDR1 and CDR2 sequences are PRHDT and FYEKMQ (reference sequence). The CDR3 totals 16 residues. Trimming took 3 bases from V and 3 from J; bases not matched to a gene: 7. CDR3 in amino acids: CASSFDRDRYYNEQFF. The CDR3 coding sequence is TGTGCCAGCAGCTTTGACCGGGACAGGTACTACAATGAGCAGTTCTTC.

The chain uses TRBV5-4 and TRBJ2-7, with 8 positions matching TRBD1. CDR1 and CDR2 (germline): SGHNT, YYREEE (reference sequence). Trimming cost V 3 bases and J 6 bases; bases outside gene matches: 11. The CDR3 loop spans 15 amino acids. The DNA for the CDR3 is TGTGCCAGCAGCTCGGCGGGACAGGTGAAAGGCGAGCAGTACTTC. The encoded protein is CASSSAGQVKGEQYF.

The gene calls are TRBV25-1 and TRBJ1-5; weak D call: TRBD1 (5 bases). Looked up from germline, CDR1 is MGHDK and CDR2 is SYGVNS. The CDR3 spans 13 residues. Trimming cost V 1 base and J 7 bases, with 8 bases left between them. As DNA, the CDR3 is TGTGCCAGCAGTGAATTGCGGGGCCAGCCCCAGCATTTT. Protein product: CASSELRGQPQHF.

This clone was recorded once. This chain links TRBV5-1 with TRBJ2-3; D is possibly TRBD1 (6 bases). Germline-derived CDR1 and CDR2 are SGHRS and YFSETQ. The germline V and J ends were trimmed by 4 bases and 2 bases, with 11 bases remaining between them. The CDR3 has 14 amino acids. CDR3 in DNA: TGCGCCAGCAGCATCCAGGGGCCCACAGATACGCAGTATTTT. Protein product: CASSIQGPTDTQYF.

This clone was counted between two and nine times. The V call is TRBV27, the J call TRBJ2-5; unclear D gene. Per the germline V gene, CDR1 is MNHEY and CDR2 is SMNVEV (reference sequence). Trimming stripped 6 bases from V and 1 base from J, with 15 bases between. The CDR3 is made up of 15 amino acids. The CDR3 sequence: CASSYGLAAQETQYF. DNA for the CDR3: TGTGCCAGCAGCTACGGGTTAGCAGCCCAAGAGACCCAGTACTTC.

The chain links TRBV6-4 to TRBJ1-2; a weak D match, TRBD1 (5 bases). V lost 5 bases to trimming and J lost 4 bases, with 14 bases between them. CDR1 is MRHNA and CDR2 is SNTAGT in the germline V gene. This CDR3 has 14 amino acids. CDR3 amino acids: CASSRQPAIYGYTF. DNA for the CDR3: TGTGCCAGCAGTCGACAGCCCGCAATCTATGGCTACACCTTC.